This TCR beta chain stems from a study of shared clonotypes between healthy human individuals. Only in-frame clones appear in the TCRdb table, and some are missing; sequencing was by immunoSEQ multiplex PCR. The sample has more than 2,000,000 clones, 90% to 95% seen once; the top ten hold about 0.39%. Concerning this clone itself: Its antigen is not known.

General study findings and limits: What naive subsets generally showed was a larger estimated richness than memory subsets showed. The study found lower generation probabilities in non-shared clonotypes than in those shared by all four donors.

This CDR3 has 15 amino acids. With 0 bases removed from V and 2 bases from J, the gap between germline ends came to 11 bases. CDR1 and CDR2 from the germline V gene are SGHRS and YFSETQ. Memory CD4+ cells were the fraction left after CD45RA+ naive selection. The receptor comes from a man between 18 and 35 years old in good health. Some clones in this sample may be carry-over from other donors' samples. This chain links TRBV5-1 with TRBJ1-1; D is unclear. Sequenced input: naive CD4+ T cells from PBMCs. The subset is: CD45RA+ positively selected. CDR3 DNA sequence: TGCGCCAGCAGCTTGGGGGCGGCTGCCAACACTGAAGCTTTCTTT. Protein product: CASSLGAAANTEAFF. Using reference TRBV5-1 and TRBJ1-1 for the parts outside the CDR3, the full variable domain is KAGVTQTPRYLIKTRGQQVTLSCSPISGHRSVSWYQQTPGQGLQFLFEYFSETQRNKGNFPGRFSGRQFSNSRSEMNVSTLELGDSALYLCASSLGAAANTEAFFGQGTRLTVV.